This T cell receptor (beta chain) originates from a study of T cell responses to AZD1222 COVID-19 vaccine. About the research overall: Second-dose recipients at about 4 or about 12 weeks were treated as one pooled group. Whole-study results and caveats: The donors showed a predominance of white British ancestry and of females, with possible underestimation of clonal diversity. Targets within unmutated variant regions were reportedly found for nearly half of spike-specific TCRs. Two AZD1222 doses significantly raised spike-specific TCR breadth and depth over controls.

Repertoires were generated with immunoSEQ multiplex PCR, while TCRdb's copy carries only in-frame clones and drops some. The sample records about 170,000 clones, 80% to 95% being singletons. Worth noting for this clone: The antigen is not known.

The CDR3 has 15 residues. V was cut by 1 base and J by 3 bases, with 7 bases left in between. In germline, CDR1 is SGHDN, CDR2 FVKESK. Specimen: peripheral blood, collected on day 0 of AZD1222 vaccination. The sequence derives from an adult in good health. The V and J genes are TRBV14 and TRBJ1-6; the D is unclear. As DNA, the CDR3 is TGTGCCAGCAGCCAAGGAGGGATCTATAATTCACCCCTCCACTTT. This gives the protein CASSQGGIYNSPLHF.